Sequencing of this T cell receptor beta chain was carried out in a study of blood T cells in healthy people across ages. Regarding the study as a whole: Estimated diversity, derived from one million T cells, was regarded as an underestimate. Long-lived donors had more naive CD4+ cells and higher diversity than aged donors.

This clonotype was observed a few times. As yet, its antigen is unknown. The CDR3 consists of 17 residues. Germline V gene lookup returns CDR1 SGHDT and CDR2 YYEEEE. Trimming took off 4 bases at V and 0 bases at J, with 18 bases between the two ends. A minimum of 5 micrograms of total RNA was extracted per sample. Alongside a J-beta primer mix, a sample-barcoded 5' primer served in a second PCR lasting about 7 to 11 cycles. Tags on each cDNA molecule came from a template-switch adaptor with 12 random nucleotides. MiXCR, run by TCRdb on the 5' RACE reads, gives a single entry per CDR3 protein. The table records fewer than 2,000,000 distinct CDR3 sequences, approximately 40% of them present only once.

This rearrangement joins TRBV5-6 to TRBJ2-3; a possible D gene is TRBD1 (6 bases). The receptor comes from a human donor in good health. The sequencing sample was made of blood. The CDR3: CASSLLTGTHSTDTQYF. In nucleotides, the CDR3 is TGTGCCAGCAGCCTCCTCACCGGGACACATAGCACAGATACGCAGTATTTT.